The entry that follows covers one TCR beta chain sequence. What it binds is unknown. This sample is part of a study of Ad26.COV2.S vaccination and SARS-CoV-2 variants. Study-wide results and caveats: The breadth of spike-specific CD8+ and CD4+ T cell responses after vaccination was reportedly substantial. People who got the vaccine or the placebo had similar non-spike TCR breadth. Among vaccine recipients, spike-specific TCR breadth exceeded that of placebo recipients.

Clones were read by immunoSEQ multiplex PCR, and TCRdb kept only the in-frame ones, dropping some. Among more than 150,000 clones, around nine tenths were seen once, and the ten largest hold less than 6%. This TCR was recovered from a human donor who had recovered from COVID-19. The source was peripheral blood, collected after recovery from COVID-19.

The CDR3 coding sequence is TGTGCCAGCATTATAGCGGGGGGCTATGGCTACACCTTC. It specifies CASIIAGGYGYTF. The chain combines TRBV2 with TRBJ1-2; TRBD1 is a possible D gene (5 bases). The CDR3 totals 13 residues. V lost 7 bases and J 4 bases, leaving 13 bases between the germline ends. In germline, CDR1 is SNHLY, CDR2 FYNNEI.